This is a list of T cell receptor beta chains from one sample in a study of cytomegalovirus exposure and HLA in healthy donors. The assay was immunoSEQ multiplex PCR, and TCRdb's table has in-frame clones only and misses some. The sample holds approximately 150,000 clones; around 75% are singletons and the top ten take 2.5%. The sample taken for sequencing was PBMCs. The source of these receptors is a female donor in good health and CMV-seronegative. Each CDR3 is given with its conserved first and last residue. D genes are given only for firm matches. A clone size is listed for some rows: how often the clone was seen (once, few, many), or a class if it is expanded.

j_call,v_call,d_call,clone_size,cdr3_nt,cdr3_aa
TRBJ1-4,TRBV19,TRBD1,NA,TGTGCCAGTAGAGATACAGGGGGCTCGGCGAAACTGTTTTTT,CASRDTGGSAKLFF
TRBJ2-7,TRBV30,NA,few,TGTGCCTGGAGTGTTGGCGGCGAGCAGTACTTC,CAWSVGGEQYF
TRBJ1-2,TRBV5-1,NA,NA,TGCGCCAGCAGCGACCGGACCGAGGGAGCGGGTAACTATGGCTACACCTTC,CASSDRTEGAGNYGYTF
TRBJ2-7,TRBV6-1,TRBD2,NA,TGTGCCAGCAGCGGACTAGCGGGAGTGGACGAGCAGTACTTC,CASSGLAGVDEQYF
TRBJ2-2,TRBV7-8,TRBD2,NA,TGTGCCAGCAGCTTAACTAGCGGGGGCACCGGGGAGCTGTTTTTT,CASSLTSGGTGELFF
TRBJ1-1,TRBV7-2,NA,few,TGTGCCAGCAGCCCCCTAGACCCGAACACTGAAGCTTTCTTT,CASSPLDPNTEAFF
TRBJ2-1,TRBV7-9,NA,NA,TGTGCCAGCATCAAGGGAGGGGGGGAGGGCAGAAGGAATGAGCAGTTCTTC,CASIKGGGEGRRNEQFF
TRBJ2-2,TRBV5-3,TRBD1,few,TGTGCCAGAAGCTTAACAGGGGGCAGGGGCACCGGGGAGCTGTTTTTT,CARSLTGGRGTGELFF
TRBJ2-7,TRBV7-8,TRBD2,NA,TGTGCCAGCAGCCCAGGCTCGCTAGCGGGCTCCTACGAGCAGTACTTC,CASSPGSLAGSYEQYF
TRBJ1-1,TRBV6-1,NA,NA,TGTGCCAGCAGTGAAAGGGACTTCTACACTGAAGCTTTCTTT,CASSERDFYTEAFF
TRBJ2-1,TRBV19,TRBD2,NA,TGTGCCAGTAGTATAAGCGGGAGAACCTACAATGAGCAGTTCTTC,CASSISGRTYNEQFF
TRBJ1-2,TRBV7-2,NA,NA,TGTGCCAACAGCGACCAGAGCCGGGGGGGCTACACCTTC,CANSDQSRGGYTF
TRBJ2-6,TRBV4-3,NA,NA,TGCGCCAGCAGCCAAGGTGGGGGGATCTCCTCTGGGGCCAACGTCCTGACTTTC,CASSQGGGISSGANVLTF
TRBJ2-3,TRBV7-2,NA,NA,TGTGCCAGCAGCCGGCGGCAGGGGACGAGCTCTAGCACAGATACGCAGTATTTT,CASSRRQGTSSSTDTQYF
TRBJ1-3,TRBV4-3,NA,NA,TGCGCCAGCAGCCCAAGGCGGTACTCTGGAAACACCATATATTTT,CASSPRRYSGNTIYF
TRBJ2-7,TRBV18,TRBD1,NA,TGTGCCAGCTCACCAATTGGGACAGGGGCTGTTAGCGAGCAGTACTTC,CASSPIGTGAVSEQYF
TRBJ2-7,TRBV6-5,NA,NA,TGTGCCAGCAGTTACGGTTATGGGACGGGGGCCTACGAGCAGTACTTC,CASSYGYGTGAYEQYF
TRBJ1-2,TRBV29-1,NA,NA,TGCAGCGTTGGGGGGGGAAGAAATAGCTACACCTTC,CSVGGGRNSYTF
TRBJ2-7,TRBV7-2,TRBD1,NA,TGTGCCAGCAGCGCCACAGGGGGAGTCCACGAGCAGTACTTC,CASSATGGVHEQYF
TRBJ2-7,TRBV28,TRBD2,NA,TGTGCCAGCAGGGCGGGACTAGCGGGGGACGAGCAGTACTTC,CASRAGLAGDEQYF
TRBJ2-7,TRBV7-9,TRBD1,NA,TGTGCCAGCAGCCCCCTCGGGACAGGGATCGAGCAGTACTTC,CASSPLGTGIEQYF
TRBJ2-7,TRBV7-2,NA,NA,TGTGCCAGCAGCTTACGGGAGATGGAGTACGAGCAGTACTTC,CASSLREMEYEQYF
TRBJ2-1,TRBV28,TRBD2,NA,TGTGCCAGCAGTTCAGTAGCGGGAAACTCCTACAATGAGCAGTTCTTC,CASSSVAGNSYNEQFF
TRBJ2-7,TRBV7-9,NA,NA,TGTTCCAGCAGCTTAGCAGGGGCGGGAGCGGCAGGCGAGCAGTACTTC,CSSSLAGAGAAGEQYF
TRBJ2-4,TRBV7-2,TRBD1,NA,TGTGCCAGCCAGACAGGGGAAGGGGAACTAGCCAAAAACATTCAGTACTTC,CASQTGEGELAKNIQYF
TRBJ1-1,TRBV12-2,NA,NA,TGTGCAAGTCGCTCATGGACAGGCCTGAACACTGAAGCTTTCTTT,CASRSWTGLNTEAFF
TRBJ2-7,TRBV7-3,TRBD2,NA,TGTGCCAGCAGCTCGACTAGCTACGACGAGCAGTACTTC,CASSSTSYDEQYF
TRBJ2-1,TRBV27,TRBD2,NA,TGTGCCAGCAGTCCCTCTGCGGGGGGAACAAATGAGCAGTTCTTC,CASSPSAGGTNEQFF
TRBJ1-1,TRBV5-6,TRBD1,NA,TGTGCCAGCAGCCTCCCGGGACAGGGGTGGAGCACTGAAGCTTTCTTT,CASSLPGQGWSTEAFF
TRBJ2-1,TRBV7-3,TRBD1,NA,TGTGCCAGCAGCCCCGGACAGGGTCCCTACAATGAGCAGTTCTTC,CASSPGQGPYNEQFF
TRBJ2-3,TRBV7-8,TRBD2,once,TGTGCCAGCAGCTTTTTGGGGCTAGCGGGAGTTCAAGATACGCAGTATTTT,CASSFLGLAGVQDTQYF
TRBJ1-5,TRBV6-1,NA,NA,TGTGCCAGCGGACACAGGGATGTTCAGCCCCAGCATTTT,CASGHRDVQPQHF
TRBJ1-6,TRBV19,NA,once,TGTGCCAGTAGTCCACCACGGGGGAAGGATTCACCCCTCCACTTT,CASSPPRGKDSPLHF
TRBJ1-1,TRBV5-8,NA,NA,TGTGCCAGCAGCGCAAACGGTCGGGGGGGCCCCACTGAAGCTTTCTTT,CASSANGRGGPTEAFF
TRBJ1-2,TRBV28,NA,NA,TGTGCCAGCAGTACCCCGGGGGGGCCGGGAGGCTACACCTTC,CASSTPGGPGGYTF
TRBJ2-7,TRBV7-9,TRBD1,NA,TGTGCCAGCAGCTTAGCGCGGGCAGGGGGTCCCCCCGAGCAGTACTTC,CASSLARAGGPPEQYF
TRBJ1-5,TRBV30,NA,NA,TGTGCCTGGAGTGATAGTAACAGCAATCAGCCCCAGCATTTT,CAWSDSNSNQPQHF
TRBJ1-5,TRBV19,TRBD1,few,TGTGCCAGTAGTTCCCAGGGGGGAAGCAATCAGCCCCAGCATTTT,CASSSQGGSNQPQHF
TRBJ2-7,TRBV9,TRBD2,NA,TGTGCCAGCAGCGTAGCTCCGGGGGGGAGCTACGAGCAGTACTTC,CASSVAPGGSYEQYF
TRBJ2-7,TRBV18,TRBD1,NA,TGTGCCAGCTCGCCCTCGACAGGGGAGTACGAGCAGTACTTC,CASSPSTGEYEQYF
TRBJ2-1,TRBV5-1,NA,NA,TGCGCCAGCAGCTTGGTCGAGCGAGGGGGCAATGAGCAGTTCTTC,CASSLVERGGNEQFF